These 7 T cell receptor beta chains originate from one sample sequenced in a study of T cell changes during pregnancy in multiple sclerosis. The protocol was immunoSEQ multiplex PCR, while the TCRdb copy is restricted to in-frame clones and leaves out a portion. In the table there are approximately 50,000 clones, roughly 87% of which are singletons. Material: peripheral blood, obtained in the third trimester of pregnancy. The receptors come from a female donor in good health, enrolled as a control in a pregnancy study.

The J gene is TRBJ1-3, the V gene TRBV6-6, with D hard to call. Germline V gene sequence: CDR1 MNHNY, CDR2 SVGAGI (reference sequence). The CDR3 is 15 amino acids. V lost 7 bases, J lost 3 bases, and 16 bases lay in between. The CDR3 here is CASTTTGSNGNTIYF. The CDR3 DNA is TGTGCCAGCACCACAACGGGGAGCAATGGAAACACCATATATTTT.

The V and J genes are TRBV10-2 and TRBJ1-2; perhaps TRBD1 as D (6 bases). Trimming took 7 bases from V and 5 from J, leaving 17 bases between them. This CDR3 region has 14 residues. Germline V gives CDR1 WSHSY, CDR2 SAAADI. The CDR3 coding sequence is TGCGCCAGCAAGCCCCGGACAGATATATATGGCTACACCTTC. Encoded protein: CASKPRTDIYGYTF.

The rearrangement links TRBV2 to TRBJ1-2; maybe TRBD1 (6 bases). Germline V CDR1 and CDR2: SNHLY, FYNNEI. The CDR3 is 15 residues long. Trimming left V 3 bases short and J 4 bases short, with 15 bases between. The chain's CDR3 is CASSDLRGAGYGYTF. The CDR3 DNA reads as TGTGCCAGCAGTGATCTACGGGGGGCTGGCTATGGCTACACCTTC.

This sequence joins TRBV10-1 and TRBJ1-6, with 7 nucleotides matching TRBD1. V trimming: 3 bases; J trimming: 9 bases; junction bases outside the gene matches: 5. The CDR3 length is 14 residues. The V gene's germline CDR1 is WNHNN and CDR2 SYGVQD (reference sequence). CDR3 amino acids: CASSDGTAISPLHF. For the CDR3, the DNA is TGCGCCAGCAGTGACGGGACAGCTATTTCACCCCTCCACTTT.

This clone was seen a single time. This rearrangement joins TRBV7-9 to TRBJ1-5; D gene unclear. The ends were cut back, 1 base at V and 0 bases at J, with 7 bases in the middle. Germline loops: CDR1 SEHNR, CDR2 FQNEAQ (reference sequence). This CDR3 contains 15 residues. In nucleotides, the CDR3 is TGTGCCAGCAGCTTAGGACGGGGTAGCAATCAGCCCCAGCATTTT. It yields the protein CASSLGRGSNQPQHF.

Concerning this clone itself: Other DNA sequences from this sample encode an identical CDR3 as well. The chain uses TRBV6-5 and TRBJ2-7, with TRBD1 identical over 7 bases. The CDR3 covers 12 residues. The germline CDR1 and CDR2 sequences are MNHEY and SVGAGI. Trimming cost V 5 bases and J 4 bases; bases outside gene matches: 2. For the CDR3, the DNA is TGTGCCAGCAGTCCACAGGGGTACGAGCAGTACTTC. Protein sequence: CASSPQGYEQYF.

This clone has a single count. The chain uses TRBV7-6 and TRBJ1-1; D is undetermined. Germline V gives CDR1 SGHVS, CDR2 FNYEAQ. The CDR3 runs 12 residues. V was cut by 1 base and J by 7 bases, with 7 bases left in between. The CDR3 DNA sequence: TGTGCCAGCAGCTTAGGAGGCAGTGAAGCTTTCTTT. Translating gives CASSLGGSEAFF. The full variable domain, with the rest looked up from reference TRBV7-6 and TRBJ1-1, is GAGVSQSPRYKVTKRGQDVALRCDPISGHVSLYWYRQALGQGPEFLTYFNYEAQQDKSGLPNDRFSAERPEGSISTLTIQRTEQRDSAMYRCASSLGGSEAFFGQGTRLTVV.